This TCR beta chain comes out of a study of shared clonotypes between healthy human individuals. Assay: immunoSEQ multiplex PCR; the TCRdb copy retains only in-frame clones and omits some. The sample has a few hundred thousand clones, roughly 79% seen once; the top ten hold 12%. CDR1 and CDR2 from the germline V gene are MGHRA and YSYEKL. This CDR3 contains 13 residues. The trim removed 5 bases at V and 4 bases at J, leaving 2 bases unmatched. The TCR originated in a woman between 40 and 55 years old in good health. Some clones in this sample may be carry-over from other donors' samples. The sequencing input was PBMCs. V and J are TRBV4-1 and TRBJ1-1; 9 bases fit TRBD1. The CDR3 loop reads CASSGQGSTEAFF. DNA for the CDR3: TGCGCCAGCAGCGGACAGGGGAGCACTGAAGCTTTCTTT.